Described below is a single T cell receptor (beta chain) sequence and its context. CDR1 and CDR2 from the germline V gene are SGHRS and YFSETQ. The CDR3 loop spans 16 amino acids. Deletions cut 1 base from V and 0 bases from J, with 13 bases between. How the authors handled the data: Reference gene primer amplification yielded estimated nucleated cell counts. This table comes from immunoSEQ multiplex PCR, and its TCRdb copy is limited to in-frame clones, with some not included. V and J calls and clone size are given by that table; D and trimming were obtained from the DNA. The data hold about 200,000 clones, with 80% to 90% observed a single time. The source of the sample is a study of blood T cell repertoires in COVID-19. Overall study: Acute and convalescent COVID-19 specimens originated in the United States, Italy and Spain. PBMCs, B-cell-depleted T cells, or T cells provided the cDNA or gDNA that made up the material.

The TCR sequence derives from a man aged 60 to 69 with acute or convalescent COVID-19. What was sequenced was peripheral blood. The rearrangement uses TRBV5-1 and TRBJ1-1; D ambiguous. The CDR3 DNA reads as TGCGCCAGCAGCTTGACCTTGGGCGGGATGAACACTGAAGCTTTCTTT. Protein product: CASSLTLGGMNTEAFF.